The rows below give T cell receptor beta chains drawn from one sample of a study of T cells in localized non-small cell lung cancer. Generated by immunoSEQ multiplex PCR, the TCRdb table keeps only in-frame clones and is missing some. Of approximately 31,000 clones in the sample, about 85% were seen once. The specimen was peripheral blood mononuclear cells, collected before any cancer treatment. These receptor sequences come from a man aged 35 to 69 with stage III lung adenocarcinoma. Each CDR3 is given with its conserved first and last residue. Each record gives: V gene, J gene, D gene, clone size, CDR3 protein, CDR3 DNA. The D gene is left open where the match is weak. For some rows the clone size is stated as once, few or many, or as a class when expanded; others skip it.

V gene: TRBV4-3
J gene: TRBJ1-4
D gene: -
clone size: -
CDR3 protein: CASSQGTVTFEKLFF
CDR3 DNA: TGCGCCAGCAGCCAAGGGACGGTAACCTTTGAAAAACTGTTTTTT

V gene: TRBV9
J gene: TRBJ1-1
D gene: -
clone size: -
CDR3 protein: CASSVIWSAEAFF
CDR3 DNA: TGTGCCAGCAGCGTAATCTGGAGCGCTGAAGCTTTCTTT

V gene: TRBV18
J gene: TRBJ1-5
D gene: -
clone size: -
CDR3 protein: CASSPSSGPLNQPQHF
CDR3 DNA: TGTGCCAGCTCACCCAGCTCAGGACCCCTCAATCAGCCCCAGCATTTT

V gene: TRBV29-1
J gene: TRBJ2-1
D gene: TRBD2
clone size: -
CDR3 protein: CSVEDLRGGRNEQFF
CDR3 DNA: TGCAGCGTTGAAGATCTTCGCGGGGGGCGGAATGAGCAGTTCTTC

V gene: TRBV18
J gene: TRBJ2-7
D gene: TRBD1
clone size: -
CDR3 protein: CASSQDRVSDEQYF
CDR3 DNA: TGTGCCAGCTCTCAAGACAGGGTTAGCGACGAGCAGTACTTC

V gene: TRBV5-6
J gene: TRBJ2-3
D gene: -
clone size: -
CDR3 protein: CASSLDSGTGTDTQYF
CDR3 DNA: TGTGCCAGCAGCTTGGATTCCGGGACGGGCACAGATACGCAGTATTTT

V gene: TRBV9
J gene: TRBJ2-6
D gene: -
clone size: once
CDR3 protein: CASTSLTGANVLTF
CDR3 DNA: TGTGCCAGCACCTCCCTCACTGGGGCCAACGTCCTGACTTTC

V gene: TRBV9
J gene: TRBJ1-3
D gene: -
clone size: -
CDR3 protein: CASSVGPGENTIYF
CDR3 DNA: TGTGCCAGCAGCGTAGGTCCAGGGGAAAACACCATATATTTT

V gene: TRBV7-3
J gene: TRBJ2-3
D gene: -
clone size: -
CDR3 protein: CASSLTPGPPTDTQYF
CDR3 DNA: TGTGCCAGCAGCTTAACCCCCGGACCCCCAACAGATACGCAGTATTTT

V gene: TRBV7-2
J gene: TRBJ2-3
D gene: TRBD2
clone size: -
CDR3 protein: CASSLEKRGGTDTQYF
CDR3 DNA: TGTGCCAGCAGCTTAGAAAAGCGGGGGGGCACAGATACGCAGTATTTT

V gene: TRBV18
J gene: TRBJ2-7
D gene: -
clone size: -
CDR3 protein: CASSLPGRAYEQYF
CDR3 DNA: TGTGCCAGCTCCCTTCCCGGCAGGGCCTACGAGCAGTACTTC

V gene: TRBV7-6
J gene: TRBJ2-7
D gene: TRBD1
clone size: -
CDR3 protein: CASRKGQGNYEQYF
CDR3 DNA: TGTGCCAGCAGGAAGGGACAGGGGAACTACGAGCAGTACTTC

V gene: TRBV7-9
J gene: TRBJ2-2
D gene: -
clone size: -
CDR3 protein: CASSRDPGSTGELFF
CDR3 DNA: TGTGCCAGCAGCCGGGACCCTGGGAGCACCGGGGAGCTGTTTTTT

V gene: TRBV19
J gene: TRBJ2-3
D gene: -
clone size: -
CDR3 protein: CASSGRDSSRTDTQYF
CDR3 DNA: TGTGCCAGTAGTGGACGGGACTCGTCGCGCACAGATACGCAGTATTTT

V gene: TRBV2
J gene: TRBJ2-4
D gene: TRBD2
clone size: -
CDR3 protein: CASSEKVSGGDIQYF
CDR3 DNA: TGTGCCAGCAGTGAAAAGGTCAGCGGGGGGGACATTCAGTACTTC

V gene: TRBV15
J gene: TRBJ1-1
D gene: TRBD1
clone size: -
CDR3 protein: CATSSPGQGNTEAFF
CDR3 DNA: TGTGCCACCAGCAGCCCAGGACAGGGGAACACTGAAGCTTTCTTT

V gene: TRBV10-3
J gene: TRBJ1-5
D gene: -
clone size: -
CDR3 protein: CAISVSSAEGPQHF
CDR3 DNA: TGTGCCATCAGTGTATCTAGCGCTGAGGGGCCCCAGCATTTT

V gene: TRBV2
J gene: TRBJ2-1
D gene: -
clone size: -
CDR3 protein: CASSVQGGNEQFF
CDR3 DNA: TGTGCCAGCAGCGTACAAGGGGGGAATGAGCAGTTCTTC

V gene: TRBV7-6
J gene: TRBJ2-3
D gene: -
clone size: once
CDR3 protein: CASSLGVGASTDTQYF
CDR3 DNA: TGTGCCAGCAGCTTAGGGGTGGGGGCTAGCACAGATACGCAGTATTTT

V gene: TRBV28
J gene: TRBJ1-6
D gene: -
clone size: -
CDR3 protein: CASSSPQRPNSPLHF
CDR3 DNA: TGTGCCAGCAGTTCCCCTCAACGGCCCAATTCACCCCTCCACTTT

V gene: TRBV21-1
J gene: TRBJ2-7
D gene: -
clone size: -
CDR3 protein: CASSYEQYF
CDR3 DNA: TGTGCCAGCAGCTACGAGCAGTACTTC

V gene: TRBV19
J gene: TRBJ2-2
D gene: TRBD1
clone size: -
CDR3 protein: CASSIGQGNTGELFF
CDR3 DNA: TGTGCCAGTAGTATAGGACAGGGAAACACCGGGGAGCTGTTTTTT

V gene: TRBV5-6
J gene: TRBJ2-7
D gene: TRBD1
clone size: -
CDR3 protein: CASSSTGTGAVWEQYF
CDR3 DNA: TGTGCCAGCAGTAGTACCGGGACAGGGGCCGTCTGGGAGCAGTACTTC

V gene: TRBV18
J gene: TRBJ2-1
D gene: -
clone size: -
CDR3 protein: CASSPHYLNNEQFF
CDR3 DNA: TGTGCCAGCTCACCGCACTACCTCAACAATGAGCAGTTCTTC

V gene: TRBV7-8
J gene: TRBJ1-5
D gene: -
clone size: once
CDR3 protein: CASSTGTGGNQPQHF
CDR3 DNA: TGTGCCAGCAGCACAGGGACCGGGGGTAATCAGCCCCAGCATTTT

V gene: TRBV6-6
J gene: TRBJ2-2
D gene: -
clone size: few
CDR3 protein: CASSYTTNTGELFF
CDR3 DNA: TGTGCCAGCAGTTACACGACAAACACCGGGGAGCTGTTTTTT

V gene: TRBV13
J gene: TRBJ1-1
D gene: TRBD1
clone size: -
CDR3 protein: CASSLELGQGSTEAFF
CDR3 DNA: TGTGCCAGCAGCTTGGAGTTGGGACAGGGGTCCACTGAAGCTTTCTTT

V gene: TRBV11-2
J gene: TRBJ2-7
D gene: -
clone size: -
CDR3 protein: CASSLGGSPYEQYF
CDR3 DNA: TGTGCCAGCAGCTTGGGGGGTAGCCCCTACGAGCAGTACTTC

V gene: TRBV6-1
J gene: TRBJ1-1
D gene: -
clone size: -
CDR3 protein: CASSTLNTEAFF
CDR3 DNA: TGTGCCAGCAGTACCCTGAACACTGAAGCTTTCTTT

V gene: TRBV29-1
J gene: TRBJ2-7
D gene: -
clone size: -
CDR3 protein: CSGYSDLLYLVSYEQYF
CDR3 DNA: TGCAGCGGATACAGTGACCTGCTCTATCTCGTATCCTACGAGCAGTACTTC

V gene: TRBV28
J gene: TRBJ2-1
D gene: -
clone size: -
CDR3 protein: CAIEDRDQSYNEQFF
CDR3 DNA: TGTGCCATAGAGGACCGGGACCAGTCCTACAATGAGCAGTTCTTC

V gene: TRBV7-9
J gene: TRBJ1-1
D gene: -
clone size: -
CDR3 protein: CASSLRVEAFF
CDR3 DNA: TGTGCCAGCAGCTTAAGGGTTGAAGCTTTCTTT

V gene: TRBV4-2
J gene: TRBJ1-1
D gene: -
clone size: -
CDR3 protein: CASRDPSSTPGNTEAFF
CDR3 DNA: TGTGCCAGCAGAGATCCGTCATCGACCCCGGGTAACACTGAAGCTTTCTTT

V gene: TRBV30
J gene: TRBJ1-5
D gene: TRBD1
clone size: -
CDR3 protein: CAWSPGTGEQPQHF
CDR3 DNA: TGTGCCTGGAGCCCTGGGACAGGGGAGCAGCCCCAGCATTTT

V gene: TRBV9
J gene: TRBJ2-7
D gene: TRBD2
clone size: few
CDR3 protein: CASSVGDGLAATYEQYF
CDR3 DNA: TGTGCCAGCAGCGTAGGGGACGGGCTAGCGGCAACCTACGAGCAGTACTTC